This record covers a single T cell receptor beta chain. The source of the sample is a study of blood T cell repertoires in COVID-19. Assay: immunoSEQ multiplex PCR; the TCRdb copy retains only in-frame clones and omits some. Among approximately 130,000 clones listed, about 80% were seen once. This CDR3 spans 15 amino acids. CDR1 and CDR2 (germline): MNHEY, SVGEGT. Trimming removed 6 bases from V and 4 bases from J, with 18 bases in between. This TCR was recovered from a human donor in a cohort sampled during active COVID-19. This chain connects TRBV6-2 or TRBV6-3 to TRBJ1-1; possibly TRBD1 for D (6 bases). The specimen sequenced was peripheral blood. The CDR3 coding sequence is TGTGCCAGCAGACCTCATGGACAGCAAGGCACTGAAGCTTTCTTT. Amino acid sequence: CASRPHGQQGTEAFF.